This T cell receptor beta chain originates from a study of response to subunit inactivated influenza vaccine. The V end lost 4 bases, the J end lost 3 bases, and 9 bases lay between the germline ends. Germline V gene lookup returns CDR1 MNHEY and CDR2 SVGAGI. The CDR3 contains 13 residues. This clonotype was detected ten times or more. The antigen remains unidentified. Study-level findings and limits: With each seasonal influenza vaccination, the authors suggested, few new T cells are recruited.

TCRdb re-called the RT-PCR reads with MiXCR, one entry per CDR3 protein. Altogether around 490,000 distinct CDR3 sequences are present, less than 8% being singletons, with the ten largest covering around 13%. Sequenced material: PBMCs from blood, taken approximately 25 months after vaccination. The genes are TRBV6-5 and TRBJ1-2; D is possibly TRBD1 (5 bases). The receptor comes from a man in his fifties or sixties who received an inactivated influenza vaccine. CDR3 sequence (DNA): TGTGCCAGCAGTTTCGACAGAGACTATGGCTACACCTTC. This gives the protein CASSFDRDYGYTF.